The present entry profiles one T cell receptor beta chain with its context. This record belongs to a study of control samples from healthy donors and cancer patients. Profiled with immunoSEQ multiplex PCR; TCRdb holds only in-frame clones, not every one. Here the sample spans 40,000 or so clones, around 93% being singletons. J was trimmed by 5 bases and V by 5 bases; bases with no gene match: 7. From germline, CDR1 is MNHEY and CDR2 SVGAGI. CDR3 size: 14 residues. The sequencing input was PBMCs. The gene calls are TRBV6-5 and TRBJ2-7, with 9 bases identical to TRBD1. This TCR was sampled from a woman in her thirties or forties with head and neck cancer. The CDR3 reads CASSPLGTGHEQYF. The CDR3 DNA is TGTGCCAGCAGTCCCCTCGGGACAGGGCACGAGCAGTACTTC.